This T cell receptor (beta chain) stems from a study of low-dose radiotherapy and immunotherapy resistance in tumors. About the study: Per fraction, Cohort 1 was given 0.5 Gy every 2 weeks, for a total of 6.5 Gy.

TRAV- and TRBV-specific primers, spanning alpha and beta chains, primed first-strand cDNA. The authors ran about 20 PCR cycles to amplify TCRs with a constant-region primer and V-primer adapter. TCRdb reprocessed the reads with MiXCR, giving one entry per CDR3 protein. The data contain about 84,000 distinct CDR3 sequences, about 17% of them singletons. The table lists this clonotype with many counts. The CDR3 covers 12 residues. CDR1 is MDHEN and CDR2 is SYDVKM in the germline V gene. V was shortened by 4 bases and J by 4 bases, with 7 bases between the two germline ends. Specified time point: after trial treatment. Treatment of the sample: LDRT plus nivolumab, ipilimumab, low-dose cyclophosphamide and aspirin (RACIN trial).

The starting material was PBMCs, obtained after low-dose radiotherapy plus immunotherapy. The chain employs TRBV28 and TRBJ1-2; D unclear. The TCR was taken from a male donor with prostate cancer. The CDR3 region is CASSSEGYGYTF. In nucleotides, the CDR3 is TGTGCCAGCAGTTCCGAGGGCTATGGCTACACCTTC.